This T cell receptor (beta chain) came from a study of immune evolution from preneoplasia to lung adenocarcinoma. Germline-derived CDR1 and CDR2 are MDHEN and SYDVKM. V gave up 5 bases and J gave up 6 bases; unmatched junction bases: 10. This CDR3 region has 16 residues. The table came from immunoSEQ multiplex PCR; TCRdb's copy has only in-frame clones and leaves some out. The data show several thousand clones, roughly nine tenths seen once. This clone was counted a single time. Its antigen is not known. Findings of the study overall: Top clone frequencies peaked in normal lung, apparently declining through invasive adenocarcinoma. Highest clonality occurred in KRAS-mutant, not EGFR-mutant or double wild-type, nodules.

Resections took place in Japan or China from the mid-2010s to the late 2010s. The V call is TRBV28, the J call TRBJ2-5, with 12 bases matching TRBD2. Sequencing was carried out using FFPE minimally invasive lung adenocarcinoma tissue. This receptor was identified in a donor older than 65 with lung adenocarcinoma. As DNA, the CDR3 is TGTGCCAGCAGTCCGCTCCTAGCGGGAGGGCCGAAGACCCAGTACTTC. This codes for CASSPLLAGGPKTQYF.